Following are 20 T cell receptor beta chains from one sample sequenced in a study of blood T cell repertoires in COVID-19. Profiled with immunoSEQ multiplex PCR; TCRdb holds only in-frame clones, not every one. The repertoire includes about 51,000 clones, roughly 90% of them detected once, and about 2.9% sits in the top ten. Sequences were obtained from peripheral blood. These receptors were obtained from a man aged 45-65 years with active COVID-19.

The chain carries TRBV5-4 and TRBJ1-6, with D perhaps matching TRBD1 (6 bases). Trimming shortened V by 4 bases and J by 12 bases, and 23 bases separated the two germline ends. This CDR3 is built from 16 residues. CDR1 and CDR2 (germline): SGHNT, YYREEE (reference sequence). The CDR3 nucleotides read TGTGCCAGCAGCCTAGATGGGGGCACGATGGGGGTACCCCTCCACTTT. Translation: CASSLDGGTMGVPLHF.

The V and J genes are TRBV4-1 and TRBJ2-3; weak D call: TRBD2 (6 bases). The V gene's germline CDR1 is MGHRA and CDR2 YSYEKL. Trimming took off 0 bases at V and 2 bases at J, with 18 bases between the two ends. This CDR3 is 18 amino acids long. CDR3 DNA sequence: TGCGCCAGCAGCCAAGATCCTATGGGGCGGGGCCTCACAGATACGCAGTATTTT. Residues: CASSQDPMGRGLTDTQYF.

The chain is built from TRBV30 and TRBJ2-6; D possibly corresponds to TRBD1 (6 bases). This CDR3 is 16 amino acids long. Trimming took 8 bases from V and 1 from J, leaving 18 bases between them. CDR1 and CDR2 (germline): GTSNPN, SVGIG (reference sequence). The CDR3 DNA follows: TGTGCCAAGACGACAGGCCCCTTGTCTGGGGCCAACGTCCTGACTTTC. It is translated as CAKTTGPLSGANVLTF.

V usage is TRBV4-3 and J usage is TRBJ1-6, with D tentatively TRBD1 (5 bases). The V end was cut by 2 bases, the J end by 0 bases, with 11 bases between. The CDR3 is 17 residues long. Germline V CDR1 and CDR2: LGHNA, YSLEER. CDR3 coding DNA: TGCGCCAGCAGCCAAATAGGGGCCAGCTCCTATAATTCACCCCTCCACTTT. Its protein product is CASSQIGASSYNSPLHF.

This clone was seen once. The chain carries TRBV10-3 and TRBJ1-2; weak D call: TRBD1 (6 bases). The V end lost 11 bases, the J end lost 8 bases, and 21 bases lay between the germline ends. CDR1 and CDR2 from the germline V gene are ENHRY and SYGVKD. CDR3 length: 13 residues. The CDR3, as DNA: TGTGCCCCATCAGGGGTGGCAGATCCGGGCTACACCTTC. It yields the protein CAPSGVADPGYTF.

The chain couples TRBV28 to TRBJ2-2; the match to TRBD2 covers 11 bases. The germline CDR1 and CDR2 sequences are MDHEN and SYDVKM. J lost 5 bases, V lost 2 bases, and 7 bases had no gene match. The length of the CDR3 is 17 residues. For the CDR3, the DNA is TGTGCCAGCAGTTTAATAGCGGGAGGGTTATCTACCGGGGAGCTGTTTTTT. Translating gives CASSLIAGGLSTGELFF.

Only a few counts were recorded for this clone. The V and J genes are TRBV2 and TRBJ2-1; the D is unclear. The length of the CDR3 is 11 residues. Trimming shortened V by 5 bases and J by 8 bases, and 7 bases separated the two germline ends. CDR1 is SNHLY, CDR2 FYNNEI, per germline. This CDR3 reads CASSTIDEQFF. DNA of the CDR3: TGTGCCAGCAGTACTATCGATGAGCAGTTCTTC. The full variable domain, in which reference TRBV2 and TRBJ2-1 provide the parts outside the CDR3, is EPEVTQTPSHQVTQMGQEVILRCVPISNHLYFYWYRQILGQKVEFLVSFYNNEISEKSEIFDDQFSVERPDGSNFTLKIRSTKLEDSAMYFCASSTIDEQFFGPGTRLTVL.

This chain links TRBV5-4 with TRBJ2-3; D gene uncertain. The V end lost 0 bases, the J end lost 4 bases, and 9 bases lay between the germline ends. The CDR3 is 14 residues long. In germline, CDR1 is SGHNT, CDR2 YYREEE (reference sequence). CDR3 residues: CASSLGTAADTQYF. The CDR3 bases are TGTGCCAGCAGCTTGGGAACAGCCGCAGATACGCAGTATTTT.

The genes are TRBV7-8 and TRBJ2-1; TRBD2 aligns across 11 bases. The V gene's germline CDR1 is SGHVS and CDR2 FQNEAQ. J gave up 3 bases and V 0 bases, and 4 bases lay outside the gene matches. The CDR3 runs 17 residues. This CDR3 is CASSLASGRALYNEQFF. The CDR3 nucleotides are TGTGCCAGCAGCTTAGCTAGCGGGAGGGCCCTCTACAATGAGCAGTTCTTC.

The rearrangement uses TRBV18 and TRBJ1-2; 8 nucleotides align to TRBD1. Unmatched junction bases numbered 5, after V lost 3 bases and J lost 8 bases. There are 13 residues in the CDR3. The germline V gene has CDR1 KGHSH and CDR2 LQKENI. DNA of the CDR3: TGTGCCAGCTCACCCACAGGACAGGGAGGCTACACCTTC. Protein: CASSPTGQGGYTF.

The chain links TRBV6-1 to TRBJ1-1, with TRBD1 identical over 7 bases. The CDR3 extends over 16 amino acids. V dropped 2 bases and J dropped 2; count of bases not matched to a gene: 8. CDR1 and CDR2 from the germline V gene are MNHNS and SASEGT. CDR3 bases: TGTGCCAGCAGTGAATTAGGCAGGGGGAGAAACACTGAAGCTTTCTTT. As protein: CASSELGRGRNTEAFF.

The chain employs TRBV5-4 and TRBJ2-7; D gene unclear. V lost 4 bases and J 3 bases, leaving 11 bases between the germline ends. CDR1 SGHNT and CDR2 YYREEE come from the germline V gene (reference sequence). The CDR3 loop spans 13 amino acids. The CDR3 here is CASSIRGGYEQYV. In DNA, the CDR3 is TGTGCCAGCAGCATCCGAGGTGGCTACGAGCAGTACGTC.

The rearrangement uses TRBV12-5 and TRBJ1-1, with 9 bases identical to TRBD1. CDR1 and CDR2 (germline): LGHNT, FRNRAP. The trim removed 5 bases at V and 3 bases at J, leaving 7 bases unmatched. This CDR3 has 15 residues. Here the CDR3 DNA reads TGTGCTAGTGGTCGCACAGGGGGCGGTGACACTGAAGCTTTCTTT. This gives the protein CASGRTGGGDTEAFF.

The chain combines TRBV6-5 with TRBJ1-2, with D tentatively TRBD1 (6 bases). V lost 2 bases and J lost 7, with 17 bases in between. Germline CDR1 is MNHEY and CDR2 is SVGAGI. This CDR3 is 15 amino acids long. CDR3 coding DNA: TGTGCCAGCAGTTACAGTGGCAGGGGAATGGGTGGCTACACCTTC. Translated, it gives CASSYSGRGMGGYTF.

This clone was counted only a few times. V and J are TRBV5-4 and TRBJ2-7; 8 nucleotides line up with TRBD2. The CDR3 has 14 amino acids. V was clipped by 0 bases and J by 3 bases; unmatched bases: 2. CDR1 SGHNT and CDR2 YYREEE come from the germline V gene (reference sequence). The CDR3 nucleotides are TGTGCCAGCAGCTTGGCCGGGACTAGCTACGAGCAGTACTTC. Encoded protein: CASSLAGTSYEQYF.

The V call is TRBV28, the J call TRBJ2-7; 7 bases align to TRBD2. CDR3 length: 12 amino acids. Germline V gene sequence: CDR1 MDHEN, CDR2 SYDVKM. V was clipped by 2 bases and J by 7 bases; unmatched bases: 2. CDR3: CASSLGRGEQYF. The CDR3 DNA sequence: TGTGCCAGCAGTTTAGGGAGGGGTGAGCAGTACTTC. The full variable domain, rest sourced from reference TRBV28 and TRBJ2-7, is DVKVTQSSRYLVKRTGEKVFLECVQDMDHENMFWYRQDPGLGLRLIYFSYDVKMKEKGDIPEGYSVSREKKERFSLILESASTNQTSMYLCASSLGRGEQYFGPGTRLTVT.

The chain recombines TRBV18 with TRBJ2-3; 10 bases are shared with TRBD1. Germline CDR1 is KGHSH and CDR2 is LQKENI. V trimming: 8 bases; J trimming: 5 bases; junction bases outside the gene matches: 1. The CDR3 totals 12 residues. CDR3 coding DNA: TGTGCCAGCCGGACAGGGGGAGATACGCAGTATTTT. As protein: CASRTGGDTQYF.

In nucleotides, the CDR3 is TGTGCCATCAGACCCAGTAATAGCAATCAGCCCCAGCATTTT. Translation gives CAIRPSNSNQPQHF. The chain employs TRBV10-3 and TRBJ1-5, with D unresolved. The germline V gene encodes CDR1 ENHRY and CDR2 SYGVKD. CDR3 length: 14 residues. V was clipped by 6 bases and J by 0 bases, with 9 bases between them.

The chain is built from TRBV7-3 and TRBJ2-3, with a possible D match to TRBD1 (6 bases). There are 13 residues in the CDR3. Germline lookup yields CDR1 SGHTA and CDR2 FQGTGA. The germline V and J ends were trimmed by 5 bases and 6 bases, with 12 bases remaining between them. CDR3 sequence reads: CASSTYRADTQYF. DNA for the CDR3: TGTGCCAGCAGCACCTACAGGGCCGATACGCAGTATTTT. The whole variable domain, filled in from reference TRBV7-3 and TRBJ2-3, reads GAGVSQTPSNKVTEKGKYVELRCDPISGHTALYWYRQSLGQGPEFLIYFQGTGAADDSGLPNDRFFAVRPEGSVSTLKIQRTERGDSAVYLCASSTYRADTQYFGPGTRLTVL.

This clone appeared a few times. Here the CDR3 reads CASSLRQGRSGNTIYF. The CDR3 DNA reads TGTGCCAGCAGCTTACGGCAGGGCCGCTCTGGAAACACCATATATTTT. The chain uses TRBV13 and TRBJ1-3, with D perhaps TRBD1 (5 bases). Per the germline V gene, CDR1 is PRHDT and CDR2 is FYEKMQ (reference sequence). The CDR3 sequence is 16 residues long. V was cut by 2 bases and J by 0 bases, with 11 bases left in between.